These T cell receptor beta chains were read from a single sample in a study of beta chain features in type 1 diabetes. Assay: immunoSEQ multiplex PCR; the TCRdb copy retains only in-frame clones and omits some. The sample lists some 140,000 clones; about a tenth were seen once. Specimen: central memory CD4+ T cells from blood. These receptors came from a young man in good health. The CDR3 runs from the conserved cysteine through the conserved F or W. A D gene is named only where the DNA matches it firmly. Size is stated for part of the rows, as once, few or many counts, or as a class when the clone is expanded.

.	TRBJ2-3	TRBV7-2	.	TGTGCCAGCAGCTTATCCGGTCGAAACCCGGGCACAGATACGCAGTATTTT	CASSLSGRNPGTDTQYF
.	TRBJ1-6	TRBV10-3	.	TGTGCCATCAGTGCTGGGGAGTATAATTCACCCCTCCACTTT	CAISAGEYNSPLHF
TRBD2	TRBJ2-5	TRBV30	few	TGTGCCTGGAGTACCGGGACTAGCGGGGGTGAGACCCAGTACTTC	CAWSTGTSGGETQYF
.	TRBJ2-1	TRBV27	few	TGTGCCAGCAGTACCACAGGAGTACAATGGGAGCAGTTCTTC	CASSTTGVQWEQFF
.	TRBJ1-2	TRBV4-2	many	TGTGCCAGCAGCCAAGAGCGGGCGGTACGGCTGGGCGGCTACACCTTC	CASSQERAVRLGGYTF
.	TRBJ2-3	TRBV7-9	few	TGTGCCAGCAGCTTGGACATTCAGATGAGCACAGATACGCAGTATTTT	CASSLDIQMSTDTQYF
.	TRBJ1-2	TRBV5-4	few	TGTGCCAGCAGACCGGGACACCTTCCCTATGGCTACACCTTC	CASRPGHLPYGYTF
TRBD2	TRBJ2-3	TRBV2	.	TGTGCCAGCAGCTCCCCGGGACTAGCAACAGATACGCAGTATTTT	CASSSPGLATDTQYF
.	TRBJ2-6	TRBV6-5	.	TGTGCCAGCAGCCCCATGGCCGTCCTGACTTTC	CASSPMAVLTF
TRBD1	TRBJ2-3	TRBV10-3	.	TGTGCCATCAGTGACCTTCGGACAGGGAGGGATACGCAGTATTTT	CAISDLRTGRDTQYF
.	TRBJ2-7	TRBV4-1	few	TGCGCCAGCAGCCAAGAAGAGCCTTCTGGCTACGAGCAGTACTTC	CASSQEEPSGYEQYF
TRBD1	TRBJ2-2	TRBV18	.	TGTGCCAGCTCACCCCGACAGGGGGCGGACACCGGGGAGCTGTTTTTT	CASSPRQGADTGELFF
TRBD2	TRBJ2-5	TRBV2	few	TGTGCCAGCAGTGAAGTCGGGACTATCCAAGAGACCCAGTACTTC	CASSEVGTIQETQYF
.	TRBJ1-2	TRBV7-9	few	TGTGCCAGCAGCTTCGCCGGACAGCCTACCTACACCTTC	CASSFAGQPTYTF
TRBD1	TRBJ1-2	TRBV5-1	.	TGCGCCAGCAGCCCAATGTTGCCGACAGGGGGTGGCTACACCTTC	CASSPMLPTGGGYTF
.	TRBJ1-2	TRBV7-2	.	TGTGCCAGCAGCCCCTATGGGGCCTATGGCTACACCTTC	CASSPYGAYGYTF
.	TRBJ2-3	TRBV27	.	TGTGCCAGCAGTTTTACTTATTCAGATACGCAGTATTTT	CASSFTYSDTQYF
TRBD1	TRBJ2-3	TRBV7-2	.	TGTGCCAGCAGCTGGACAGGGGCAGATACGCAGTATTTT	CASSWTGADTQYF
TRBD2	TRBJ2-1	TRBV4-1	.	TGCGCCAGCAGCGTGGGACTAGCGGACAATGAGCAGTTCTTC	CASSVGLADNEQFF
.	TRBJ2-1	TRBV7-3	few	TGTGCCAGCAGCCCAGGGCTGGGGCAGTTCTTC	CASSPGLGQFF
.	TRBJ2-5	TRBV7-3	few	TGTGCCAGCAGCTTAAGAGGTCAGAGGCCCCAAGAGACCCAGTACTTC	CASSLRGQRPQETQYF
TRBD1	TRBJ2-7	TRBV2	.	TGTGCCAGTCAGGAGATGGGACAGGGAACCTACGAGCAGTACTTC	CASQEMGQGTYEQYF
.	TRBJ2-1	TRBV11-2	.	TGTGCCAGCAGCCAAGTATTCGGGACACCTAATGAGCAGTTCTTC	CASSQVFGTPNEQFF
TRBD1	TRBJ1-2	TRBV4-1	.	TGCGCCAGCCGAGGACAGGGAGTCTATGGCTACACCTTC	CASRGQGVYGYTF
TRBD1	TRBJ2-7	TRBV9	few	TGTGCCAGCAGCGTGGGGACAGGGGCATTAGAAGAGCAGTACTTC	CASSVGTGALEEQYF
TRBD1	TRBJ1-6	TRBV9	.	TGTGCCAGCAGCCTCCGCGGACAGGCCGTTAATTCACCCCTCCACTTT	CASSLRGQAVNSPLHF